This T cell receptor beta chain came from a study of blood T cell repertoires in COVID-19. Across the whole study: Researchers got acute and convalescent COVID-19 samples from the United States, Italy and Spain.

Per the authors' pipeline: Reference gene primer amplification gave estimated nucleated cell counts. Assay: immunoSEQ multiplex PCR; the TCRdb copy retains only in-frame clones and omits some. The D gene and trimming were derived from the DNA, and the V and J assignments and clone size from that table. Of 150,000 to 200,000 clones in the sample, 87% were seen once. From germline, CDR1 is LGHDT and CDR2 YNNKEL (reference sequence). The CDR3 totals 14 residues. Trimming cost V 6 bases and J 1 base; bases outside gene matches: 5. The cohort comprised adults aged about 18 to 100 years residing in 20 to 30 US areas. Participant reports of clinical history set cohort assignment.

Sequenced sample: PBMCs or T cells enriched from blood (not recorded which). This chain connects TRBV3-1 (or the pseudogene TRBV3-2) to TRBJ2-5; 7 bases agree with TRBD1. The TCR originated in a human donor with acute COVID-19. The donor label of this sample is uncertain. CDR3 in amino acids: CASRKQGSQETQYF. CDR3 nucleotide sequence: TGTGCCAGCAGGAAACAGGGGTCCCAAGAGACCCAGTACTTC.